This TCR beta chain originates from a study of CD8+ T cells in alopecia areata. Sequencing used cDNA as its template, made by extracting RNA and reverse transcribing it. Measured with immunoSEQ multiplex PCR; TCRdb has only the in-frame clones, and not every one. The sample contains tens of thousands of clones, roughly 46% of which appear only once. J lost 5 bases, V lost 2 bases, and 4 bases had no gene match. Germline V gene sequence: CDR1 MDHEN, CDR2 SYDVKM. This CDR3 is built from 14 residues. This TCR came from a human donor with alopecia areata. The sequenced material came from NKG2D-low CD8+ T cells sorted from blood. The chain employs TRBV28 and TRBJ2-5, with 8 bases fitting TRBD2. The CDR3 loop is CASSLSGSEETQYF. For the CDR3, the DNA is TGTGCCAGCAGTTTAAGCGGGAGCGAGGAGACCCAGTACTTC.